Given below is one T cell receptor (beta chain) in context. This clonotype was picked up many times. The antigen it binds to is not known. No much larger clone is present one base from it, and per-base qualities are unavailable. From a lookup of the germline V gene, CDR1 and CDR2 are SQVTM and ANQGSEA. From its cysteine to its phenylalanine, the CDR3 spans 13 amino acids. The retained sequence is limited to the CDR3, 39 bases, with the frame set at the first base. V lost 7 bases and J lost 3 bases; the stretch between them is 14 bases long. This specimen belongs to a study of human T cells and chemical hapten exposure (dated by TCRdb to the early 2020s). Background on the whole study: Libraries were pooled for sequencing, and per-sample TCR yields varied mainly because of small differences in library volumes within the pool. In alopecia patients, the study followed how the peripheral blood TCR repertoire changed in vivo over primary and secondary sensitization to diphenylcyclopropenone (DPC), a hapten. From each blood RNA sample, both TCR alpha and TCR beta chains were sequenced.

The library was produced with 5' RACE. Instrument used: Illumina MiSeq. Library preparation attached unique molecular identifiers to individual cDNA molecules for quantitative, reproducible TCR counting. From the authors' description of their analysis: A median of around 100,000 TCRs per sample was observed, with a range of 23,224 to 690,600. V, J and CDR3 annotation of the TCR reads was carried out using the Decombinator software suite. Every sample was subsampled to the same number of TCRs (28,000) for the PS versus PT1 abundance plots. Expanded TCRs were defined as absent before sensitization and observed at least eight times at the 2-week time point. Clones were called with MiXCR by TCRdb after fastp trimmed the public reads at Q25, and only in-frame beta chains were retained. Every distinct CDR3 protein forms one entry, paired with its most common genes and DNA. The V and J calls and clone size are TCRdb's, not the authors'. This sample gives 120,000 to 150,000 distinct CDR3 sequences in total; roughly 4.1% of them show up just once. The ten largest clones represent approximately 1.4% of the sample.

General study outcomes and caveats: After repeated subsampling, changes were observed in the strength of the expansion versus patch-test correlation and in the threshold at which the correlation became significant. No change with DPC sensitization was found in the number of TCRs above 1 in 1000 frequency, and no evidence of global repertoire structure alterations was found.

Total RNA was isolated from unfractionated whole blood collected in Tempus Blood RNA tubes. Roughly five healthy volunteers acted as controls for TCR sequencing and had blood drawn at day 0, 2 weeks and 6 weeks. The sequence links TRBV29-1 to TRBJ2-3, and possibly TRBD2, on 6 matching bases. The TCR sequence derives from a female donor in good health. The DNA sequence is TGCAGCGCGGAGGGAGGTTGGACAGATACGCAGTATTTT. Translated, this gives CSAEGGWTDTQYF.